A selection of T cell receptor beta chains follows, all from one sample in a study of cytomegalovirus exposure and HLA in healthy donors. Method: immunoSEQ multiplex PCR; TCRdb's copy keeps in-frame clones and lacks some. The sample yields fewer than 150,000 clones, roughly 86% seen once. The sequenced sample consisted of PBMCs. The receptors come from a man under 40 in good health and CMV-seronegative. The CDR3 runs from the conserved cysteine through the conserved F or W. Not all rows give a size; the values are once, few, many and, for expanded clones, a class.

clone_size: NA; v_call: TRBV7-8; cdr3_length: 20; j_call: TRBJ2-1; cdr3_aa: CASSLARGTSGTSSYNEQFF
clone_size: NA; v_call: TRBV19; cdr3_length: 15; j_call: TRBJ2-4; cdr3_aa: CASSLADGAKNIQYF
clone_size: NA; v_call: TRBV19; cdr3_length: 16; j_call: TRBJ2-6; cdr3_aa: CASRLDFWSGANVLTF
clone_size: few; v_call: TRBV2; cdr3_length: 13; j_call: TRBJ1-2; cdr3_aa: CASIRDSAYGYTF
clone_size: NA; v_call: TRBV5-4; cdr3_length: 15; j_call: TRBJ2-2; cdr3_aa: CASSSGTTLTGELFF
clone_size: NA; v_call: TRBV10-2; cdr3_length: 15; j_call: TRBJ1-4; cdr3_aa: CASSDPGLSNEKLFF
clone_size: NA; v_call: TRBV6-1; cdr3_length: 12; j_call: TRBJ2-1; cdr3_aa: CASSVLYNEQFF
clone_size: NA; v_call: TRBV21-1; cdr3_length: 15; j_call: TRBJ2-6; cdr3_aa: CASSGQGVGANVLTF
clone_size: NA; v_call: TRBV27; cdr3_length: 14; j_call: TRBJ2-7; cdr3_aa: CASRVAGFLYEQYF
clone_size: NA; v_call: TRBV5-6; cdr3_length: 15; j_call: TRBJ1-6; cdr3_aa: CASSLFQGDGSPLHF
clone_size: NA; v_call: TRBV11-2; cdr3_length: 18; j_call: TRBJ2-2; cdr3_aa: CASRDFAGTSANTGELFF
clone_size: once; v_call: TRBV13; cdr3_length: 12; j_call: TRBJ2-1; cdr3_aa: CASTHGVNEQFF
clone_size: NA; v_call: TRBV9; cdr3_length: 14; j_call: TRBJ1-2; cdr3_aa: CASSVQSGIYGYTF
clone_size: NA; v_call: TRBV5-1; cdr3_length: 13; j_call: TRBJ2-1; cdr3_aa: CASKVGSSNEQFF
clone_size: NA; v_call: TRBV19; cdr3_length: 17; j_call: TRBJ2-3; cdr3_aa: CASSSFGTGAYTDTQYF
clone_size: NA; v_call: TRBV30; cdr3_length: 13; j_call: TRBJ2-2; cdr3_aa: CAWGQQNTGELFF
clone_size: few; v_call: TRBV5-1; cdr3_length: 17; j_call: TRBJ2-3; cdr3_aa: CASSLTPGTDSTDTQYF
clone_size: NA; v_call: TRBV5-1; cdr3_length: 16; j_call: TRBJ1-4; cdr3_aa: CASGPRAGVANEKLFF
clone_size: NA; v_call: TRBV6-1; cdr3_length: 15; j_call: TRBJ1-1; cdr3_aa: CASSEVGGRRTEAFF
clone_size: NA; v_call: TRBV5-3; cdr3_length: 20; j_call: TRBJ2-1; cdr3_aa: CARSFGTGTSGPSSYNEQFF
clone_size: NA; v_call: TRBV30; cdr3_length: 14; j_call: TRBJ1-2; cdr3_aa: CAWSGDRWDYGYTF
clone_size: NA; v_call: TRBV5-4; cdr3_length: 15; j_call: TRBJ2-1; cdr3_aa: CASSPDSGRVNEQFF
clone_size: NA; v_call: TRBV15; cdr3_length: 17; j_call: TRBJ2-7; cdr3_aa: CATSRDLAGNPSYEQYF
clone_size: NA; v_call: TRBV6-5; cdr3_length: 16; j_call: TRBJ2-3; cdr3_aa: CASSYSGLAGTDTQYF
clone_size: NA; v_call: TRBV6-6; cdr3_length: 13; j_call: TRBJ2-1; cdr3_aa: CASSETGNNEQFF
clone_size: NA; v_call: TRBV27; cdr3_length: 13; j_call: TRBJ2-2; cdr3_aa: CASTPQGTGELFF
clone_size: few; v_call: TRBV6-5; cdr3_length: 16; j_call: TRBJ2-7; cdr3_aa: CASSSNRGTSSYEQYF
clone_size: NA; v_call: TRBV5-4; cdr3_length: 15; j_call: TRBJ2-2; cdr3_aa: CASSLREGDTGELFF
clone_size: NA; v_call: TRBV11-2; cdr3_length: 14; j_call: TRBJ2-5; cdr3_aa: CASRGGERRETQYF
clone_size: NA; v_call: TRBV5-1; cdr3_length: 11; j_call: TRBJ2-5; cdr3_aa: CASSRGETQYF
clone_size: NA; v_call: TRBV5-1; cdr3_length: 16; j_call: TRBJ1-6; cdr3_aa: CASSFGDRGILSPLHF
clone_size: NA; v_call: TRBV30; cdr3_length: 12; j_call: TRBJ1-5; cdr3_aa: CAWNKGAQPQHF
clone_size: NA; v_call: TRBV7-9; cdr3_length: 16; j_call: TRBJ2-1; cdr3_aa: CASSPRTSGRNNEQFF
clone_size: few; v_call: TRBV5-1; cdr3_length: 16; j_call: TRBJ2-2; cdr3_aa: CASSELQGGGAGELFF
clone_size: once; v_call: TRBV5-4; cdr3_length: 16; j_call: TRBJ2-2; cdr3_aa: CASSLLAGGPVGELFF
clone_size: NA; v_call: TRBV13; cdr3_length: 18; j_call: TRBJ2-2; cdr3_aa: CASSPVGLAGVRTGELFF
clone_size: NA; v_call: TRBV6-5; cdr3_length: 14; j_call: TRBJ2-3; cdr3_aa: CASSYGTATDTQYF